This T cell receptor beta chain appears in the sequencing data of a study of T cells after yellow fever vaccination. Study-wide results and limits: When the response was secondary, it was weaker but reached its peak faster, day 5 versus 15. Some clonotypes, a small share, were shared between CD4 and CD8 compartments. In post-booster samples, most primary-vaccination clones reappeared (around 95% CD4, roughly 89% CD8).

The germline CDR1 and CDR2 sequences are MDHEN and SYDVKM. CDR3 length equals 14 residues. Trimming removed 6 bases from V and 6 bases from J; junction bases left unmatched: 9. Notes on this clonotype: Its antigen is unidentified.

TCR cDNA was made by 5'RACE template switching, adding a universal primer site and UMIs. TCRdb reanalysed the 5' RACE reads using MiXCR and keeps one entry per CDR3 protein. The sample consists of 610,000 or so distinct CDR3 sequences, 9% to 15% of them appearing once. Here the sequenced sample was PBMCs, taken on the day of the yellow fever booster vaccination. The chain employs TRBV28 and TRBJ2-7; TRBD1 matches at 9 bases. This sequence was found in a man under 40 who received the YFV17D yellow fever vaccine. CDR3 sequence (DNA): TGTGCCAGCAGCAAAGTACAGGGGGCGTTCGAGCAGTACTTC. It specifies CASSKVQGAFEQYF.